The entry below gives a single T cell receptor (beta chain) sequence along with its context. The data originate from a study of cytomegalovirus exposure and HLA in healthy donors. A multiplex PCR was run with 60 Vbeta primers and 13 Jbeta primers. The data were produced by immunoSEQ multiplex PCR, yet TCRdb's version contains in-frame clones alone and is incomplete. The sample lists 150,000 to 200,000 clones, roughly four fifths seen once, with about 2.1% in the top ten. This sequence was found in a woman aged 25-40 years in good health and CMV-seropositive. The sequencing input was PBMCs.

CDR3 bases: TGCGCCAGCAGCTTTGACAGGGGGGGTTCCTATAATTCACCCCTCCACTTT. It encodes CASSFDRGGSYNSPLHF. This chain joins TRBV5-1 and TRBJ1-6; 9 positions match TRBD1. The CDR3 runs 17 residues. Germline assignment: CDR1 SGHRS and CDR2 YFSETQ. Trimming removed 2 bases from V and 1 base from J; junction bases left unmatched: 4.